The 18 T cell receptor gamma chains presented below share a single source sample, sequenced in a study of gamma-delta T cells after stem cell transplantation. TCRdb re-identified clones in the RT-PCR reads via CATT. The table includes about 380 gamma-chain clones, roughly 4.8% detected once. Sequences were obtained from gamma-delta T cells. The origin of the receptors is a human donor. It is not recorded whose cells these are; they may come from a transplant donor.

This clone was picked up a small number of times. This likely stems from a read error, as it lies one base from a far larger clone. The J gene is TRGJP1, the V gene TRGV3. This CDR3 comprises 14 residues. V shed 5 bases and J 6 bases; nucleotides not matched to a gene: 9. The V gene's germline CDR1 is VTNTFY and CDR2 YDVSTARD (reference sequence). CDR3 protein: CATWARTAGWFKIF. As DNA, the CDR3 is TGTGCCACCTGGGCGAGGACCGCTGGTTGGTTCAAGATATTT.

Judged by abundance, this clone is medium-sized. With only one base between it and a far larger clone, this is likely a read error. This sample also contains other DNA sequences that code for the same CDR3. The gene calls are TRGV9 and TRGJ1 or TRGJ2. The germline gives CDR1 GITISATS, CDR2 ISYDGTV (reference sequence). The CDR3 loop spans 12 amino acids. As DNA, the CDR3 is TGTGCCCTGTGGGAGGCTTATTATAAGAAACTCTTT. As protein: CALWEAYYKKLF.

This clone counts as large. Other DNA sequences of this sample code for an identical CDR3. CDR3: CALWEAQELGKKIKVF. CDR3 sequence (DNA): TGTGCCTTGTGGGAGGCCCAAGAGTTGGGCAAAAAAATCAAGGTATTT. This chain joins TRGV9 and TRGJP. After removal of 2 bases from V and 4 bases from J, the junction contained 2 bases not matched to a gene. Germline values: CDR1 GITISATS, CDR2 ISYDGTV (reference sequence). The CDR3 consists of 16 residues.

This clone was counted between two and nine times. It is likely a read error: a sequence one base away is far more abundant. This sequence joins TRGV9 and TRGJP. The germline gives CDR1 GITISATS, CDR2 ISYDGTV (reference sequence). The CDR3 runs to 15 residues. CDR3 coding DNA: TGTACCTTGTGGGAGAGGGGGTTGGGCAAAAAAATCAAGGTATTT. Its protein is CTLWERGLGKKIKVF.

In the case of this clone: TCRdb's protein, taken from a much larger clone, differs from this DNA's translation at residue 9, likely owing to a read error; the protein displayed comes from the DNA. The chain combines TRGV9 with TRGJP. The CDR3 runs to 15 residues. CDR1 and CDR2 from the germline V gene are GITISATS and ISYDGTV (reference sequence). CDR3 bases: TGTGCCTTGTGGGTTTTGGAGTTGGACAAAAAAATCAAGGTATTT. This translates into CALWVLELDKKIKVF.

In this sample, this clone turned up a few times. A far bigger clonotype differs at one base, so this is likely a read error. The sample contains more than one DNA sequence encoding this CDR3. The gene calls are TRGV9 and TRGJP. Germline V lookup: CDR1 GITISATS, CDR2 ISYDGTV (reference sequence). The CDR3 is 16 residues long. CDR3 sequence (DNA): TGTGCCTTGTGGGAGGTGCAAGAGTTGGGCAAGAAAATCAAGGTATTT. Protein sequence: CALWEVQELGKKIKVF.

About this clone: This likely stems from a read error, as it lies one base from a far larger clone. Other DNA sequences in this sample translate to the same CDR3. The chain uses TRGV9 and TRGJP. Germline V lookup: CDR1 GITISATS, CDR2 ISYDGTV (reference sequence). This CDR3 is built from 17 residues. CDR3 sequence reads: CALWEVPQELGKKIKVF. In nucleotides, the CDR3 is TGTGCCTTGTGGGAGGTGCCTCAAGAGTTGGGCAAAAAGATCAAGGTATTT.

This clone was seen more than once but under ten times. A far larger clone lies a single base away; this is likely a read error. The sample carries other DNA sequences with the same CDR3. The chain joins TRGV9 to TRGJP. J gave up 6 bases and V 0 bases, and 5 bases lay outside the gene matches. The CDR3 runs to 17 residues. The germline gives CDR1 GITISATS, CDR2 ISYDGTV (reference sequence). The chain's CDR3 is CALWEVLGELGKKIKVF. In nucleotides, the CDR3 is TGTGCCTTGTGGGAGGTGTTAGGAGAGTTGGGCAAAAAAATCAAGGTATTT.

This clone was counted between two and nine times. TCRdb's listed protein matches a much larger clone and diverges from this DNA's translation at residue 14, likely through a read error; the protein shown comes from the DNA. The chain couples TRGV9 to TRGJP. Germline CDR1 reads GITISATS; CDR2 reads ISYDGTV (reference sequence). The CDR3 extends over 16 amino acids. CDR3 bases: TGTGCCTTGTGGGAGGTGGGAGAGTTGGGCAAAAAAATCGAGGTATTT. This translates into CALWEVGELGKKIEVF.

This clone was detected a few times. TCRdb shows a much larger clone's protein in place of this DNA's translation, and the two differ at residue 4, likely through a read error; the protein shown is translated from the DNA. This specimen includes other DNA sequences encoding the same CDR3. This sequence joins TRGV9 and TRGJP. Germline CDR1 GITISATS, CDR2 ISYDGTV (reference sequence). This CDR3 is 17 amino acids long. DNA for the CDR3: TGTGCCTTGCGGGAGCCCTCCCGAGAGTTGGGCAAAAAAATCAAGGTATTT. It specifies CALREPSRELGKKIKVF.

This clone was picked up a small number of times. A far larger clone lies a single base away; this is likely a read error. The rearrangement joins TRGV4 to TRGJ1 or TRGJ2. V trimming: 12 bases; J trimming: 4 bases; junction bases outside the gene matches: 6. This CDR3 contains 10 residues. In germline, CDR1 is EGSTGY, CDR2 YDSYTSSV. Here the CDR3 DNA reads TGTGCCGCCCCCTATTATAAGAAACTCTTT. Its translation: CAAPYYKKLF.

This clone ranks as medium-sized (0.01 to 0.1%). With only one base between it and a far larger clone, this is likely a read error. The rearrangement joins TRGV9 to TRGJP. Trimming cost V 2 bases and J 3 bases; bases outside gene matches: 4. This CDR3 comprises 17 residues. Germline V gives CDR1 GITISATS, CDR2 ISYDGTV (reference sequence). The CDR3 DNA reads TGTGCCTTGTGGGAGGCCTCGCAAGAGTTGGGCAAAAAAATCAAGGTATTT. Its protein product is CALWEASQELGKKIKVF.

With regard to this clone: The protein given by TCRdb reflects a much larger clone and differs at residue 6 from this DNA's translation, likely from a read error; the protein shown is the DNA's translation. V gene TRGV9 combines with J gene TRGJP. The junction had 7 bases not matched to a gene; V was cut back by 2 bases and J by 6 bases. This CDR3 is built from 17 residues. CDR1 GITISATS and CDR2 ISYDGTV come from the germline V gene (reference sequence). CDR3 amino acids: CALWEALGELGKKIKVF. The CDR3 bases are TGTGCCTTGTGGGAGGCGTTGGGAGAGTTGGGCAAAAAAATCAAGGTATTT.

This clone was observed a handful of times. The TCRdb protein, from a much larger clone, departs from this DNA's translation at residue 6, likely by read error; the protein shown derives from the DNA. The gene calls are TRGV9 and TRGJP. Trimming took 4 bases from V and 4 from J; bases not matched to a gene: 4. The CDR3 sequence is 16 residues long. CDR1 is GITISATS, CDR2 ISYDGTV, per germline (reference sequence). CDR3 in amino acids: CALWDPQELGKKIKVF. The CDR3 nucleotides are TGTGCCTTGTGGGACCCTCAAGAGTTGGGCAAAAAAATCAAGGTATTT.

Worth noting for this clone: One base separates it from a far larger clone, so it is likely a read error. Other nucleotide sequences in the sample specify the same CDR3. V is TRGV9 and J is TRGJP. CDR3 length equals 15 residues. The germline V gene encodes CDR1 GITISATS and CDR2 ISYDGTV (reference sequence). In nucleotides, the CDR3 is TGTGCCCTGTGGGTTTTGGAGTTGGGCAAAAAAATCAAGGTATTT. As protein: CALWVLELGKKIKVF.

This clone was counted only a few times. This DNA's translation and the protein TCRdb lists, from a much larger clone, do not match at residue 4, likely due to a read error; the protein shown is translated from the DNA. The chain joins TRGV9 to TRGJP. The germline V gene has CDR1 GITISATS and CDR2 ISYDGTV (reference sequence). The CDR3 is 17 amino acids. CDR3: CALREVPQELGKKIKVF. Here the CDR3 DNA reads TGTGCCTTGCGGGAGGTGCCTCAAGAGTTGGGCAAAAAAATCAAGGTATTT.

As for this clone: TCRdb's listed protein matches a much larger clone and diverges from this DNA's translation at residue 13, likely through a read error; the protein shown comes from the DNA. This chain's CDR3 is CALWEVRELGKKTKVF. The CDR3, as DNA: TGTGCCTTGTGGGAGGTGCGGGAGTTGGGCAAAAAAACCAAGGTATTT. The rearrangement joins TRGV9 to TRGJP. The CDR3 has 16 residues. Germline V gene data show CDR1 as GITISATS and CDR2 as ISYDGTV (reference sequence).

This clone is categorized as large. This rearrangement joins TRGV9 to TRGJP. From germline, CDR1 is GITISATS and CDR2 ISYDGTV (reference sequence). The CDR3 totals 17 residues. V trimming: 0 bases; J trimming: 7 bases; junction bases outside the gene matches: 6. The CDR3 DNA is TGTGCCTTGTGGGAGGTGCAAGGCGAGTTGGGCAAAAAAATCAAGGTATTT. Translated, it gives CALWEVQGELGKKIKVF.